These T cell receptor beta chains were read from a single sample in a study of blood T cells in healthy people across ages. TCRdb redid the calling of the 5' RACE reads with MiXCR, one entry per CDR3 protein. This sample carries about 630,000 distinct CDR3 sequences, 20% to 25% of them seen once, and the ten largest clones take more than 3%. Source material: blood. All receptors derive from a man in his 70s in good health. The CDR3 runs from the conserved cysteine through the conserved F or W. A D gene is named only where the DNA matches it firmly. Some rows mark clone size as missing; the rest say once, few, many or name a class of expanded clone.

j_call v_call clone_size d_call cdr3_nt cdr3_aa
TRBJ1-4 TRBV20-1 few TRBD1 TGCAGTTATCAGGGGGTTGGTGAAAAACTGTTTTTT CSYQGVGEKLFF
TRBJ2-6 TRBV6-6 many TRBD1 TGTGCCAGCACCTACCGGGACAGCGTCTCTGGGGCCAACGTCCTGACTTTC CASTYRDSVSGANVLTF
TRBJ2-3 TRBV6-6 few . TGTGCCAGCAGTTACCAAGGGGGACACACAGATACGCAGTATTTT CASSYQGGHTDTQYF
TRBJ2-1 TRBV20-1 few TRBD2 TGCAGTGCTATGATCCCGGGACTAGTAAACAATGAGCAGTTCTTC CSAMIPGLVNNEQFF
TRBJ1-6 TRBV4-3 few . TGCGCCAGCAGCCAGGAACCGGACGGGAATTCACCCCTCCACTTT CASSQEPDGNSPLHF
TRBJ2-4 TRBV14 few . TGTGCCAGCAGCCAAGGAGCGACAAACATTCAGTACTTC CASSQGATNIQYF
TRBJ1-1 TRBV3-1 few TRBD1 TGTGCCAGCAGCCAGGCCACAGGGGTGGCTTTCTTT CASSQATGVAFF
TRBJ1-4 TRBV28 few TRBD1 TGTGCCAGCAGTTCCGACAGGGGGGCTAATGAAAAACTGCTTTTT CASSSDRGANEKLLF
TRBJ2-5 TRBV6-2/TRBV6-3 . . TGTGCCAGCAGTTCCTCCACGGAGACCCAGTACTTC CASSSSTETQYF
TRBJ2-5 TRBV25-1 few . TGTGCCAGCAGTGAATTAGGGGGGTCCCAAGAGACCCAGTACTTC CASSELGGSQETQYF
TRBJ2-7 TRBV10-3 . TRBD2 TGTGCCATCAGTGAACTAGCGGGAGCCTCCTACGAGCAGTACTTC CAISELAGASYEQYF
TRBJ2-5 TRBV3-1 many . TGTGCCAGCAGTATGGACTTCCAAGAGACCCAGTACTTC CASSMDFQETQYF
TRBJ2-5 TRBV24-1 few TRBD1 TGTGCCACCAGTGACCCTGGACAGGGTGTTGAGACCCAGTACTTC CATSDPGQGVETQYF
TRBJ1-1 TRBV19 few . TGTGCCAGTAGTGCTCCCCACGGGCCACTTAAAGCTTTCTTT CASSAPHGPLKAFF
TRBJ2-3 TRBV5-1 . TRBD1 TGCGCCAGCAGCCGGGCGGACAGGGTGATGGCAGATACGCAGTATTTT CASSRADRVMADTQYF
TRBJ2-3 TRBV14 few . TGTGCCAGCAGCCAGACGGCAGGGGTAGATACGCAGTATTTT CASSQTAGVDTQYF
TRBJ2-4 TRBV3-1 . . TGTGCCAGCAGCCAGGAGGGCTCTCTACAGTACTTC CASSQEGSLQYF
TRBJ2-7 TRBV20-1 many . TGCAGTGCTAGAGATGGTTCGACTCCCGAGCAGTACTTC CSARDGSTPEQYF
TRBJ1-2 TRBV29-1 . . TGCAGCGTTGAATATTCGGGCTACACCTTC CSVEYSGYTF
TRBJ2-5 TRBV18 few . TGTGCCAGCTCACAACGTGAAGAGACCCAGTACTTC CASSQREETQYF